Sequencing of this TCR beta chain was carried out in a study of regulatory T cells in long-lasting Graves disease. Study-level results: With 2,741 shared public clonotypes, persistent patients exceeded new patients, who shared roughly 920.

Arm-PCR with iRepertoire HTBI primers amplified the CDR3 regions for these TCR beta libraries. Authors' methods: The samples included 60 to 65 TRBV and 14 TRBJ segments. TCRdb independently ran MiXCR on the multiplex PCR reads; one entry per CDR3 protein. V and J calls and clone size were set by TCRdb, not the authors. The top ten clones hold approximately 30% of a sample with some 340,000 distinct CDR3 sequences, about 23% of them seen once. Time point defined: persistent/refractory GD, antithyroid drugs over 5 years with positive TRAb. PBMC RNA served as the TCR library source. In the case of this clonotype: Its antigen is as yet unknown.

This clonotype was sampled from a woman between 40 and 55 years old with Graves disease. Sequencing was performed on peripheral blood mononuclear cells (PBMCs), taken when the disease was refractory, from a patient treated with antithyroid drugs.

The CDR3 loop reads CASSLIGEMNTEAFF. Here the CDR3 DNA reads TGTGCCAGCAGCTTAATCGGAGAAATGAACACTGAAGCTTTCTTT. This sequence joins TRBV13 and TRBJ1-1; the D is unclear. The V and J ends lost 2 bases and 0 bases respectively, with 10 bases between them. Germline values: CDR1 PRHDT, CDR2 FYEKMQ (reference sequence). CDR3 size: 15 residues.